Following are 2 T cell receptor beta chains from one sample sequenced in a study of beta chain features in type 1 diabetes. The whole isolated RNA underwent reverse transcription, so sequencing captured expressed TCRB transcripts. TCRdb's table, derived via immunoSEQ multiplex PCR, lists solely in-frame clones and lacks some. The sample shows roughly 250,000 clones, around 68% of them seen only once. Material for sequencing was naive CD4+ T cells from blood. These receptors all come from a young man in good health.

In regard to this clone: Other nucleotide sequences in the sample specify the same CDR3. The chain is built from TRBV5-4 and TRBJ2-5, with D hard to call. The germline CDR1 and CDR2 sequences are SGHNT and YYREEE (reference sequence). The CDR3 covers 11 residues. Trimming removed 1 base at V and 2 bases at J, with 0 bases between. For the CDR3, the DNA is TGTGCCAGCAGCTTGCAAGAGACCCAGTACTTC. This translates into CASSLQETQYF. Using reference TRBV5-4 and TRBJ2-5 for the parts outside the CDR3, the full variable domain is ETGVTQSPTHLIKTRGQQVTLRCSSQSGHNTVSWYQQALGQGPQFIFQYYREEENGRGNFPPRFSGLQFPNYSSELNVNALELDDSALYLCASSLQETQYFGPGTRLLVL.

This chain uses TRBV7-8 with TRBJ2-7; no clear D. The V end lost 4 bases, the J end lost 4 bases, and 14 bases lay between the germline ends. Germline V gene data show CDR1 as SGHVS and CDR2 as FQNEAQ. The CDR3 totals 14 residues. CDR3 residues: CASSSRWEVYEQYF. CDR3 in DNA: TGTGCCAGCAGCTCCCGCTGGGAAGTGTACGAGCAGTACTTC.